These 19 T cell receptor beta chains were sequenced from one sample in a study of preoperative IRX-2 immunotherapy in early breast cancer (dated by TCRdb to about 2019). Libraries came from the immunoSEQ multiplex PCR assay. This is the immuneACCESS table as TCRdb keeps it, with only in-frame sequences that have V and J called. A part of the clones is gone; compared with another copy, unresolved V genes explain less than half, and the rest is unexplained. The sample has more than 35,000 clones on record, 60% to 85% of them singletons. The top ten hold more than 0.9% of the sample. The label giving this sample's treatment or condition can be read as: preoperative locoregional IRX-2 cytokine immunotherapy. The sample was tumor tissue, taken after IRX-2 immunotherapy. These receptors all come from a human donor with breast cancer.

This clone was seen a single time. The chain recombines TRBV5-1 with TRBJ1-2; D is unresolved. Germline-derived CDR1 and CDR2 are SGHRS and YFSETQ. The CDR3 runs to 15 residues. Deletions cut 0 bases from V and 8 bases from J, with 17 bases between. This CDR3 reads CASSLVGSLDGGYTF. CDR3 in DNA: TGCGCCAGCAGCTTGGTGGGGAGCTTAGATGGAGGCTACACCTTC. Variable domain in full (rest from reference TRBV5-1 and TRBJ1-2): KAGVTQTPRYLIKTRGQQVTLSCSPISGHRSVSWYQQTPGQGLQFLFEYFSETQRNKGNFPGRFSGRQFSNSRSEMNVSTLELGDSALYLCASSLVGSLDGGYTFGSGTRLTVV.

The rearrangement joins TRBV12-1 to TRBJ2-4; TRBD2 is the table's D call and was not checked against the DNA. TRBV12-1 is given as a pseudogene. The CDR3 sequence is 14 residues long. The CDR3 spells CASTTSGVKNIQYF. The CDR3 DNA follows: TGTGCCAGCACTACCTCGGGGGTCAAAAACATTCAGTACTTC.

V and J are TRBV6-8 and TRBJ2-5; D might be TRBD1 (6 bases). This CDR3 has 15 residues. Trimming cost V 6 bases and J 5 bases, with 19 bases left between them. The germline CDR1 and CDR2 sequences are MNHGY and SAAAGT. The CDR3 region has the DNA TGTGCCAGCAGCCTACAGGGTTTAGGGTGGGAGACCCAGTACTTC. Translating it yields CASSLQGLGWETQYF.

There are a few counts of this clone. CDR3 DNA sequence: TGCGCCAGCAGCTTGAGGCTGGGGTTACCTAGCACAGATACGCAGTATTTT. It encodes CASSLRLGLPSTDTQYF. This chain connects TRBV5-1 to TRBJ2-3, with D uncertain. This CDR3 has 17 residues. V was clipped by 1 base and J by 0 bases, with 15 bases between them. Germline V gene lookup returns CDR1 SGHRS and CDR2 YFSETQ.

In DNA, the CDR3 is TGTGCCAGCACCGGGCTTGGACCCAATCAGCCCCAGCATTTT. Translation gives CASTGLGPNQPQHF. The chain uses TRBV28 and TRBJ1-5, with D unclear. The CDR3 is 14 residues long. Germline V gene lookup returns CDR1 MDHEN and CDR2 SYDVKM. V was shortened by 7 bases and J by 3 bases, with 13 bases between the two germline ends.

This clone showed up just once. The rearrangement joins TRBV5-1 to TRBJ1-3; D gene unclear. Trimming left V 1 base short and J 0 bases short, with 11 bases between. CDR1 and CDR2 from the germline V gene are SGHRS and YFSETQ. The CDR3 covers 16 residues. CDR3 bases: TGCGCCAGCAGCTTGAGGAACCCCAGCTCTGGAAACACCATATATTTT. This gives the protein CASSLRNPSSGNTIYF.

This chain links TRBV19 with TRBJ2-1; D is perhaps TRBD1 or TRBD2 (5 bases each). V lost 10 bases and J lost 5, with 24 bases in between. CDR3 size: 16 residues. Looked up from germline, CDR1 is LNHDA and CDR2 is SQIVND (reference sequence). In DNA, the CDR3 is TGTGCCATACCGAGTTCAGTGGGACGCATAAACAATGAGCAGTTCTTC. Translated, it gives CAIPSSVGRINNEQFF.

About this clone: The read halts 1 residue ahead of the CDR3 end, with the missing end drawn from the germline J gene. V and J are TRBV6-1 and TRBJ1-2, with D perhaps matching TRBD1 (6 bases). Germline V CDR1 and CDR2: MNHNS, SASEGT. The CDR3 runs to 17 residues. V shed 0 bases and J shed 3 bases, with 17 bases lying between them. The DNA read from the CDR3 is TGTGCCAGCAGTGAAGCGCGGGGGGCCGCCGGGGACTATGGCTACACC. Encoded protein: CASSEARGAAGDYGYT. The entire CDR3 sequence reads CASSEARGAAGDYGYTF.

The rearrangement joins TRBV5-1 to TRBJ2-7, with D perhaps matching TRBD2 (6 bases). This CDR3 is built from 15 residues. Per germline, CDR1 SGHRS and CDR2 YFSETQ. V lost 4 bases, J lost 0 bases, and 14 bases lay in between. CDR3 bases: TGCGCCAGCAGCGCCCGGGACTTCATCTCCTACGAGCAGTACTTC. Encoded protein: CASSARDFISYEQYF.

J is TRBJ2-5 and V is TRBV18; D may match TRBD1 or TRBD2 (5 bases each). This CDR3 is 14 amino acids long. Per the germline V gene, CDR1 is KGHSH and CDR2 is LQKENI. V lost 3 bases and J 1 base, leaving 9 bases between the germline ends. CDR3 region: CASSPRGTQETQYF. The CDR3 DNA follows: TGTGCCAGCTCACCTAGAGGGACCCAAGAGACCCAGTACTTC.

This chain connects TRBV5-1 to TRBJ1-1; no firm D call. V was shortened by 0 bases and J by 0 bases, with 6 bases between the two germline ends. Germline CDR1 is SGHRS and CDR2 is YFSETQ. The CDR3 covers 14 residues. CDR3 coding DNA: TGCGCCAGCAGCTTGGAATGGATGAACACTGAAGCTTTCTTT. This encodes CASSLEWMNTEAFF.

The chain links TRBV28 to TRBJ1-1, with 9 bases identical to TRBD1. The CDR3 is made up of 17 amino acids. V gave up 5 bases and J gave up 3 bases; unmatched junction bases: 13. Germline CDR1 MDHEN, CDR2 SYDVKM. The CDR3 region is CASSLLGGTGTYTEAFF. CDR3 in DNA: TGTGCCAGCAGTCTATTGGGTGGGACAGGGACGTACACTGAAGCTTTCTTT.

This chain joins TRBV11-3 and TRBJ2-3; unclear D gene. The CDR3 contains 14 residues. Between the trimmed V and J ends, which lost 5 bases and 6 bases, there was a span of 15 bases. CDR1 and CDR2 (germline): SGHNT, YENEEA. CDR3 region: CASSPGRLPDTQYF. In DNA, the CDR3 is TGTGCCAGCAGCCCTGGTAGACTGCCTGATACGCAGTATTTT.

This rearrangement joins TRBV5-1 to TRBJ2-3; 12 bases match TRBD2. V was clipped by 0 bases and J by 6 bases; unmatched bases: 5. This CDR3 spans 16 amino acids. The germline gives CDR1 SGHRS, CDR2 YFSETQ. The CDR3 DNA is TGCGCCAGCAGCTTGGGACTAGCGGGAGATGGGGATACGCAGTATTTT. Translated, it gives CASSLGLAGDGDTQYF. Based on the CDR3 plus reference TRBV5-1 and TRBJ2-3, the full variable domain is KAGVTQTPRYLIKTRGQQVTLSCSPISGHRSVSWYQQTPGQGLQFLFEYFSETQRNKGNFPGRFSGRQFSNSRSEMNVSTLELGDSALYLCASSLGLAGDGDTQYFGPGTRLTVL.

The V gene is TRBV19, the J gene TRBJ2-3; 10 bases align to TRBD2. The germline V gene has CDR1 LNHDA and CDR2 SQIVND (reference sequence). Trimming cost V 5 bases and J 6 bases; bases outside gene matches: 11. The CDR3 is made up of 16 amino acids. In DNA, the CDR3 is TGTGCCAGTAGTTATCGGAGCGGGGGGGCTACCGATACGCAGTATTTT. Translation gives CASSYRSGGATDTQYF.

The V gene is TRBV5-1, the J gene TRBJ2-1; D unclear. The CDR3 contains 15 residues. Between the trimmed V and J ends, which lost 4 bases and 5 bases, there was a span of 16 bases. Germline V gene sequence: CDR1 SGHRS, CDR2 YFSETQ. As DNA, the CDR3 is TGCGCCAGCAGCCAACTATCTCGTGGGGACAATGAGCAGTTCTTC. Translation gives CASSQLSRGDNEQFF.

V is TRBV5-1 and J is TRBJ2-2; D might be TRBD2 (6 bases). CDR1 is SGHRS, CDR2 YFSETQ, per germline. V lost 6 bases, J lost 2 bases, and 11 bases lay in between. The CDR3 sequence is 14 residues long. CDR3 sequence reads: CASTPGLNTGELFF. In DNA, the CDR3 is TGCGCCAGCACCCCGGGACTTAACACCGGGGAGCTGTTTTTT.

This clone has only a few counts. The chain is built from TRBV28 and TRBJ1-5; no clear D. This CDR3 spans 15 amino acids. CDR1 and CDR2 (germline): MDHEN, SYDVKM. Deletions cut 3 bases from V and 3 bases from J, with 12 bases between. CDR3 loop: CASSFSTANNQPQHF. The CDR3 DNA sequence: TGTGCCAGCAGTTTTTCAACAGCGAACAATCAGCCCCAGCATTTT.

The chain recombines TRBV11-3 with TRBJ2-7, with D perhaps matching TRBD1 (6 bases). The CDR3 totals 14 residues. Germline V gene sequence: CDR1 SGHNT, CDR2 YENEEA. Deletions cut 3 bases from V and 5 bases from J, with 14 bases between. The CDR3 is CASSFGQGFHEQYF. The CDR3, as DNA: TGTGCCAGCAGCTTCGGGCAGGGGTTCCACGAGCAGTACTTC.